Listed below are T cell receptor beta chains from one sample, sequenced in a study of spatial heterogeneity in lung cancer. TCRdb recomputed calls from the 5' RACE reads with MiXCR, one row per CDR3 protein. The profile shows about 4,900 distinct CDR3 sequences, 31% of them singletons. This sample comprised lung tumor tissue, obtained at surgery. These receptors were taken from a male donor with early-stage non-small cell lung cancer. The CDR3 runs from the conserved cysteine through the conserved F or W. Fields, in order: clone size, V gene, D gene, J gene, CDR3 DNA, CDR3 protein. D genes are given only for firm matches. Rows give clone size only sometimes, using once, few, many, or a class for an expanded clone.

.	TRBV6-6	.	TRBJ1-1	TGTGCCAGCAGTAACGAACAGGGGAACACTGAAGCTTTCTTT	CASSNEQGNTEAFF
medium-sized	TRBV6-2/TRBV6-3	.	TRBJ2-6	TGTGCCAGCAGTTACTCGACGGGGACCGTCCTGACTTTC	CASSYSTGTVLTF
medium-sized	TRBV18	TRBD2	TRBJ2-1	TGTGCCAGCTCACCGAGACTAGCGGGAGAATCCTACAATGAGCAGTTCTTC	CASSPRLAGESYNEQFF
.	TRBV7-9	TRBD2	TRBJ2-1	TGTGCCAGCAGCTTGGGTAGCGGGGGGCACAATGAGCAGTTCTTC	CASSLGSGGHNEQFF
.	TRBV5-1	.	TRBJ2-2	TGCGCCAGCAGCTTGGAGGGTCAGGGAGGCACCGGGGAGCTGTTTTTT	CASSLEGQGGTGELFF
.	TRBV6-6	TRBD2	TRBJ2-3	TGTGCCAGCAGCACCGGGACTAGCGGGGGAACCACAGATACGCAGTATTTT	CASSTGTSGGTTDTQYF
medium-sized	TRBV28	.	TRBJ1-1	TGTGCCAGCCGTGTGGGAGGGGCGGTCACTGAAGCTTTCTTT	CASRVGGAVTEAFF
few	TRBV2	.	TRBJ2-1	TGTGCCAGCAGTGAGGCACAGGGTTACTCCTACAATGAGCAGTTCTTC	CASSEAQGYSYNEQFF
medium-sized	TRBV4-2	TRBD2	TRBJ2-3	TGTGCCAGCAGCCCTATTGCGGGGGGGGATACGCAGTATTTT	CASSPIAGGDTQYF
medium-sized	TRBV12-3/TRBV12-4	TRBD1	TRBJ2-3	TGTGCCAGCAGTTTAGGGACAGGGGCTGGCGGTACGCAGTATTTT	CASSLGTGAGGTQYF
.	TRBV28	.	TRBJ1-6	TGTGCCAGCAGTATTCCCGGAGACGGGAATTCACCCCTCCACTTT	CASSIPGDGNSPLHF
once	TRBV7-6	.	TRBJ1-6	TGTGCCAGCAGCTTTGGTGGACAGACCTTTGCACCCCTCCACTTT	CASSFGGQTFAPLHF
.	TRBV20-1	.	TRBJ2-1	TGCAGTGCTACAACGGCCCCTGGAGATGAGCAGTTCTTC	CSATTAPGDEQFF
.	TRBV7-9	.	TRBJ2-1	TGTGCCAGCAGCCCAAAGAAGGTTACTAGTCTTATTTATACGGACAATGAGCAGTTCTTC	CASSPKKVTSLIYTDNEQFF
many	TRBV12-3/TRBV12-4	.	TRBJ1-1	TGTGCCAGCAGTTTAATGGGGGGCACTGAAGCTTTCTTT	CASSLMGGTEAFF
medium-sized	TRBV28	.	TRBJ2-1	TGTGCCAGCAGTTCCGCGGAACAGTACAATGAGCAGTTCTTC	CASSSAEQYNEQFF
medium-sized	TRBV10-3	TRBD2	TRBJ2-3	TGTGCCATCAGTGAGTCCCGCCTGGGGGGGAATACGCAGTATTTT	CAISESRLGGNTQYF
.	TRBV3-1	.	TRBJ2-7	TGTGCCAGCAGCCAAGATCCCTTTGGCCTCCAACGATACGAGCAGTACTTC	CASSQDPFGLQRYEQYF
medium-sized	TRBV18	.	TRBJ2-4	TGTGCCAGCTCTCAACAGGGAACCCTAGCCAAAAACATTCAGTACTTC	CASSQQGTLAKNIQYF
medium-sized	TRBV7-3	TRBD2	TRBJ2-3	TGTGCCAGCAGCGAGGGACTAGCGGGAGTGTTAGATACGCAGTATTTT	CASSEGLAGVLDTQYF
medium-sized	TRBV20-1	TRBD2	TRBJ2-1	TGCAGTGCTAGATATCCGGGAGGTCTCTACAATGAGCAGTTCTTC	CSARYPGGLYNEQFF
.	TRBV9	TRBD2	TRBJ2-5	TGTGCCAGCTCCTCGAGCGGGAGTAAGACCCAGTACTTC	CASSSSGSKTQYF
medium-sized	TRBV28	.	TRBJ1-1	TGTGCCAGCAGTTTTCCCGGGGGGGTGAACACTGAAGCTTTCTTT	CASSFPGGVNTEAFF
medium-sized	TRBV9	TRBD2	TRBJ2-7	TGTGCCAGCAGCGTAGCTGGGACTAGCTTCTACGAGCAGTACTTC	CASSVAGTSFYEQYF
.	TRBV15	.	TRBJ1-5	TGTGCCACCAGCCATTCGAATCAGCCCCAGCATTTT	CATSHSNQPQHF
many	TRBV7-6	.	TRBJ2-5	TGTGCCAGCAGCCTCCACCCTGGGCCCGAGAGTATCGAGACCCAGTACTTC	CASSLHPGPESIETQYF
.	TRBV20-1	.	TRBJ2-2	TGCAGTGCTAGTCCCCTTAGGGCCGGGGAGCTGTTTTTT	CSASPLRAGELFF
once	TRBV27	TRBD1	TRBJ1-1	TGTGCCAGCAGCCATAGGTCCGGACAGGGAAGCGCTGAAGCTTTCTTT	CASSHRSGQGSAEAFF
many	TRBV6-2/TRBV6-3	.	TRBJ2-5	TGTGCCAGCAGCCAAGGGTTTGAAGAGACCCAGTACTTC	CASSQGFEETQYF